A selection of T cell receptor beta chains follows, all from one sample in a study of Tregs in tolerant kidney transplant recipients. The repertoire was sequenced with immunoSEQ multiplex PCR; TCRdb's copy has only in-frame clones and lacks some. The sample shows 20,000 to 25,000 clones, about 85% of them seen only once. The sequenced sample was CD8+ T cells from blood (PBMCs), obtained 6 months after the transplant. All receptors derive from a human patient who received a combined kidney and bone marrow transplant. The graft donor may have contributed some T cells. Each CDR3 is given with its conserved first and last residue. Fields, in order: clone size, J gene, D gene, V gene, CDR3 DNA, CDR3 protein. D genes are given only for firm matches. Clone size, where shown, is once, few, many, or a class for clones that have expanded.

size: -; J: TRBJ2-3; D: -; V: TRBV30; DNA: TGTGCCTGGAGGCAGGCGACAGATACGCAGTATTTT; CDR3: CAWRQATDTQYF
size: few; J: TRBJ1-6; D: -; V: TRBV5-1; DNA: TGCGCCAGCAGCTTGGTAACAGGATCCTACTCACCCCTCCACTTT; CDR3: CASSLVTGSYSPLHF
size: few; J: TRBJ1-2; D: -; V: TRBV20-1; DNA: TGCAGTGCTAGAGTAAACTATGGCTACACCTTC; CDR3: CSARVNYGYTF
size: -; J: TRBJ1-1; D: TRBD1; V: TRBV6-5; DNA: TGTGCCAGCAGTGAAGACAGGGGTTGGACTGAAGCTTTCTTT; CDR3: CASSEDRGWTEAFF
size: -; J: TRBJ1-2; D: TRBD1; V: TRBV25-1; DNA: TGTGCCAGCAGTGAGTTAAACGGGACAGGGGGCGCTGGCTACACCTTC; CDR3: CASSELNGTGGAGYTF
size: -; J: TRBJ2-3; D: -; V: TRBV7-9; DNA: TGTGCCAGCAGCTTCCCAAACACAGATACGCAGTATTTT; CDR3: CASSFPNTDTQYF
size: once; J: TRBJ2-1; D: -; V: TRBV9; DNA: TGTGCCAGCAGCGCGACTAGCAATGAGCAGTTCTTC; CDR3: CASSATSNEQFF
size: -; J: TRBJ1-2; D: TRBD1; V: TRBV7-9; DNA: TGTGCCAGCAGCCCGGGACAGGGGGACTATGGCTACACCTTC; CDR3: CASSPGQGDYGYTF
size: -; J: TRBJ2-7; D: TRBD1; V: TRBV6-1; DNA: TGTGCCAGCAGTACTCCGGGACAGGGGTGGTACGAGCAGTACTTC; CDR3: CASSTPGQGWYEQYF
size: -; J: TRBJ1-1; D: -; V: TRBV6-5; DNA: TGTGCCAGCAGCTACGCTGGGGGGGTGAACACTGAAGCTTTCTTT; CDR3: CASSYAGGVNTEAFF
size: few; J: TRBJ2-3; D: -; V: TRBV14; DNA: TGTGCCAGCAGCCATCCCAGACACACAGATACGCAGTATTTT; CDR3: CASSHPRHTDTQYF
size: -; J: TRBJ1-2; D: TRBD1; V: TRBV27; DNA: TGTGCCAGCAGTCCTTGGGGACAGGGGTATGGCTACACCTTC; CDR3: CASSPWGQGYGYTF
size: -; J: TRBJ2-1; D: -; V: TRBV10-1; DNA: TGCGCCAGCAGTGAGGACAGGAATCAGCACAAGAATGGGCAGTTCTTC; CDR3: CASSEDRNQHKNGQFF